The 12 T cell receptor beta chains below all came from one sample that was sequenced in a study of T cell responses to AZD1222 COVID-19 vaccine. TCRdb keeps only in-frame clones here, not all; method: immunoSEQ multiplex PCR. The top ten hold around 6% of the sample, which has 110,000 or so clones, around 88% seen once. The input for sequencing was peripheral blood, taken 28 days after the second AZD1222 dose. These receptors were collected from an adult who received the AZD1222 COVID-19 vaccine.

The chain is built from TRBV18 and TRBJ1-5; 11 bases line up with TRBD1. V was clipped by 5 bases and J by 6 bases; unmatched bases: 3. The germline CDR1 and CDR2 sequences are KGHSH and LQKENI. The CDR3 has 14 residues. DNA for the CDR3: TGTGCCAGCTCAGGACAGGGGGCGGTTCAGCCCCAGCATTTT. Amino acids: CASSGQGAVQPQHF.

The chain joins TRBV5-4 to TRBJ2-5; no clear D. CDR1 SGHNT and CDR2 YYREEE come from the germline V gene (reference sequence). V lost 1 base to trimming and J lost 5 bases, with 9 bases between them. This CDR3 has 13 residues. The CDR3 loop is CASSLFGVETQYF. The CDR3 bases are TGTGCCAGCAGCTTGTTTGGGGTGGAGACCCAGTACTTC.

The chain uses TRBV28 and TRBJ1-3; D ambiguous. The CDR3 loop spans 13 amino acids. V lost 6 bases and J 0 bases, leaving 6 bases between the germline ends. Germline values: CDR1 MDHEN, CDR2 SYDVKM. Here the CDR3 reads CASREASGNTIYF. Here the CDR3 DNA reads TGTGCCAGCAGGGAGGCCTCTGGAAACACCATATATTTT.

This clone turned up a few times. The rearrangement links TRBV2 to TRBJ1-1; D gene uncertain. The CDR3 covers 12 residues. Trimming stripped 6 bases from V and 7 bases from J, with 12 bases between. The germline V gene encodes CDR1 SNHLY and CDR2 FYNNEI. CDR3 in amino acids: CASRVRSLEAFF. The CDR3 DNA reads as TGTGCCAGCAGGGTTAGAAGCCTTGAAGCTTTCTTT.

This chain connects TRBV6-2 or TRBV6-3 to TRBJ2-7, with D hard to call. Germline CDR1 is MNHEY and CDR2 is SVGEGT. V lost 4 bases to trimming and J lost 5 bases, with 9 bases between them. The CDR3 is made up of 12 amino acids. The CDR3 region has the DNA TGTGCCAGCAGTTCGGTTGGGGACGAGCAGTACTTC. Translating it yields CASSSVGDEQYF.

This chain joins TRBV6-5 and TRBJ1-2; tentative D call: TRBD1 (6 bases). The CDR3 loop spans 13 amino acids. Germline V gene sequence: CDR1 MNHEY, CDR2 SVGAGI. Trimming shortened V by 6 bases and J by 8 bases, and 16 bases separated the two germline ends. The CDR3 loop reads CASRGGPSAGYTF. In DNA form, the CDR3 reads TGTGCCAGCAGGGGGGGCCCATCGGCGGGCTACACCTTC.

This chain joins TRBV12-3 or TRBV12-4 and TRBJ2-5; tentative D call: TRBD1 (6 bases). The CDR3 has 13 amino acids. V was cut by 6 bases and J by 5 bases, with 13 bases left in between. For the CDR3, the DNA is TGTGCCAGCAGCCTCGACAGGAGGGAGACCCAGTACTTC. Translated, it gives CASSLDRRETQYF.

The chain has TRBV6-1 and TRBJ1-2, with D perhaps TRBD1 (5 bases). The CDR3 consists of 16 residues. V lost 0 bases, J lost 3 bases, and 14 bases lay in between. CDR1 is MNHNS, CDR2 SASEGT, per germline. The CDR3 reads CASSEAPDIWDYGYTF. In nucleotides, the CDR3 is TGTGCCAGCAGTGAAGCACCGGACATCTGGGACTATGGCTACACCTTC.

J is TRBJ2-2 and V is TRBV19; TRBD1 is a possible D gene (6 bases). The germline CDR1 and CDR2 sequences are LNHDA and SQIVND (reference sequence). The CDR3 is made up of 15 amino acids. V was pared by 9 bases and J by 2 bases, with 16 bases between. The CDR3 region has the DNA TGTGCCAGCGTCAGGGGCGGCCTAAACACCGGGGAGCTGTTTTTT. Translated, it gives CASVRGGLNTGELFF.

The chain uses TRBV7-9 and TRBJ1-4, with TRBD1 as a possible D gene (5 bases). Trimming removed 8 bases at V and 6 bases at J, with 13 bases between. The CDR3 runs to 13 residues. The germline CDR1 and CDR2 sequences are SEHNR and FQNEAQ (reference sequence). CDR3 protein: CASASGGDEKLFF. DNA of the CDR3: TGTGCCAGCGCATCCGGGGGGGATGAAAAACTGTTTTTT.

This clone was seen a handful of times. The V call is TRBV4-3, the J call TRBJ2-6, with D unresolved. Germline V CDR1 and CDR2: LGHNA, YSLEER. Between the trimmed V and J ends, which lost 4 bases and 0 bases, there was a span of 13 bases. The CDR3 has 17 residues. The CDR3 region is CASSLNLLLSGANVLTF. Written as DNA, the CDR3 is TGCGCCAGCAGCCTTAACTTGCTCCTCTCTGGGGCCAACGTCCTGACTTTC.

This chain joins TRBV5-6 and TRBJ1-5, with no clear D. The CDR3 totals 16 residues. Germline values: CDR1 SGHDT, CDR2 YYEEEE. The V and J ends lost 5 bases and 0 bases respectively, with 15 bases between them. The DNA for the CDR3 is TGTGCCAGCAGTCTATCCGGGTTGAATAGCAATCAGCCCCAGCATTTT. Its protein is CASSLSGLNSNQPQHF. Drawing the rest from reference TRBV5-6 and TRBJ1-5, the complete variable domain is DAGVTQSPTHLIKTRGQQVTLRCSPKSGHDTVSWYQQALGQGPQFIFQYYEEEERQRGNFPDRFSGHQFPNYSSELNVNALLLGDSALYLCASSLSGLNSNQPQHFGDGTRLSIL.